These T cell receptor beta chains were read from a single sample in a study of CD8 T cells in Susac syndrome. Via MiXCR, TCRdb re-called the immunoSEQ multiplex PCR reads, giving one row per CDR3 protein. The profile covers 84,000 or so distinct CDR3 sequences, with approximately 96% appearing a single time and approximately 0.42% taken by the ten largest. Source material: CD8+ T cells from PBMCs. Source of these receptors: a human donor with Susac syndrome. Both conserved end residues are part of each CDR3. Fields, in order: V gene, D gene, clone size, J gene, CDR3 DNA, CDR3 protein. D genes are given only for firm matches. Not all rows give a size; the values are once, few, many and, for expanded clones, a class.

v_gene: TRBV3-1
d_gene: TRBD2
abundance: -
j_gene: TRBJ2-5
CDR3nt: TGTGCCAGCAGCCACCATTGGGATAGCGGGGTACAAGAGACCCAGTACTTC
CDR3aa: CASSHHWDSGVQETQYF

v_gene: TRBV28
d_gene: -
abundance: -
j_gene: TRBJ1-6
CDR3nt: TGTGCCAGCAGTTTCTGGAGCTCCTATAATTCACCCCTCCACTTT
CDR3aa: CASSFWSSYNSPLHF

v_gene: TRBV29-1
d_gene: -
abundance: -
j_gene: TRBJ1-2
CDR3nt: TGCAGCGTTGGGGGCAGGGGTACCTATGGCTACACCTTC
CDR3aa: CSVGGRGTYGYTF

v_gene: TRBV6-6
d_gene: -
abundance: once
j_gene: TRBJ1-6
CDR3nt: TGTGCCAGCAGTTACCGCCACCGTAATTCACCCCTCCACTTT
CDR3aa: CASSYRHRNSPLHF

v_gene: TRBV20-1
d_gene: -
abundance: -
j_gene: TRBJ2-7
CDR3nt: TGCAGTGCGGTTACCGGGACGGCCACCTACGAGCAGTACTTC
CDR3aa: CSAVTGTATYEQYF

v_gene: TRBV20-1
d_gene: -
abundance: -
j_gene: TRBJ1-2
CDR3nt: TGCAGTGCCCGGGACGGAGGCCGCTATGGCTACACCTTC
CDR3aa: CSARDGGRYGYTF

v_gene: TRBV12-3/TRBV12-4
d_gene: -
abundance: -
j_gene: TRBJ1-3
CDR3nt: TGTGCCAGCAGACCCGGGGGAAACACCATATATTTT
CDR3aa: CASRPGGNTIYF

v_gene: TRBV24-1
d_gene: -
abundance: once
j_gene: TRBJ2-1
CDR3nt: TGTGCCACCAGTAAATCAGACTCGTACCATGAGCAGTTCTTC
CDR3aa: CATSKSDSYHEQFF

v_gene: TRBV27
d_gene: -
abundance: once
j_gene: TRBJ1-5
CDR3nt: TGTGCCAGCAGGGGGGGAGGGGGGAGCAATCAGCCCCAGCATTTT
CDR3aa: CASRGGGGSNQPQHF

v_gene: TRBV19
d_gene: -
abundance: -
j_gene: TRBJ2-1
CDR3nt: TGTGCCAGTAGCGACAGCTCCTACAATGAGCAGTTCTTC
CDR3aa: CASSDSSYNEQFF

v_gene: TRBV20-1
d_gene: -
abundance: -
j_gene: TRBJ1-1
CDR3nt: TGCAGTTGCAAAGGGGCTTTCAGGAACACTGAAGCTTTCTTT
CDR3aa: CSCKGAFRNTEAFF

v_gene: TRBV29-1
d_gene: -
abundance: -
j_gene: TRBJ1-1
CDR3nt: TGCAGCGGAGGGCAGGACACTGAAGCTTTCTTT
CDR3aa: CSGGQDTEAFF

v_gene: TRBV5-6
d_gene: -
abundance: -
j_gene: TRBJ1-5
CDR3nt: TGTGCCAGCAGCTTGGGCGGGGGAGATCCCCAGCATTTT
CDR3aa: CASSLGGGDPQHF

v_gene: TRBV14
d_gene: -
abundance: -
j_gene: TRBJ2-2
CDR3nt: TGTGCCAGCAGCCAAGAACTCCCCGGGGAGCTGTTTTTT
CDR3aa: CASSQELPGELFF

v_gene: TRBV6-6
d_gene: -
abundance: -
j_gene: TRBJ2-5
CDR3nt: TGTGCCAGCAGTTCCGTGACTGAAGAGACCCAGTACTTC
CDR3aa: CASSSVTEETQYF

v_gene: TRBV15
d_gene: TRBD1
abundance: -
j_gene: TRBJ1-1
CDR3nt: TGTGCCACCAGCAGGGACAGGGGGCTAGGGGAAGCTTTCTTT
CDR3aa: CATSRDRGLGEAFF

v_gene: TRBV20-1
d_gene: TRBD2
abundance: -
j_gene: TRBJ2-7
CDR3nt: TGCAGTGCTAGAATTGCCCACACCACTAGCGGCGAACTACAACTGCTTCCTAACGAGCAGTACTTC
CDR3aa: CSARIAHTTSGELQLLPNEQYF

v_gene: TRBV4-3
d_gene: -
abundance: -
j_gene: TRBJ2-1
CDR3nt: TGCGCCAGCAGCCAAGATCGGGGGGCGCGAAATGAGCAGTTCTTC
CDR3aa: CASSQDRGARNEQFF

v_gene: TRBV9
d_gene: TRBD1
abundance: -
j_gene: TRBJ2-2
CDR3nt: TGTGCCAGCAGCGCCTCAGGGGGTCCCGGGGAGCTGTTTTTT
CDR3aa: CASSASGGPGELFF

v_gene: TRBV4-2
d_gene: TRBD2
abundance: -
j_gene: TRBJ2-5
CDR3nt: TGTGCCAGCAGCCCAATAGCGGGGGGGCCGGAGACCCAGTACTTC
CDR3aa: CASSPIAGGPETQYF

v_gene: TRBV29-1
d_gene: -
abundance: -
j_gene: TRBJ2-3
CDR3nt: TGCAGCGTTGAAGACTATGCAGGAACAGATACGCAGTATTTT
CDR3aa: CSVEDYAGTDTQYF

v_gene: TRBV20-1
d_gene: -
abundance: -
j_gene: TRBJ1-5
CDR3nt: TGCAGTGCTAGAGAGGTTTATCGCAATCAGCCCCAGCATTTT
CDR3aa: CSAREVYRNQPQHF

v_gene: TRBV20-1
d_gene: -
abundance: once
j_gene: TRBJ2-5
CDR3nt: TGCAGTGCTGTCGCAGGGTGGGGGGAGACCCAGTACTTC
CDR3aa: CSAVAGWGETQYF

v_gene: TRBV20-1
d_gene: TRBD1
abundance: -
j_gene: TRBJ1-1
CDR3nt: TGCAGTGCCCGGACAGGGCTGATGAACACTGAAGCTTTCTTT
CDR3aa: CSARTGLMNTEAFF

v_gene: TRBV12-3/TRBV12-4
d_gene: -
abundance: -
j_gene: TRBJ2-1
CDR3nt: TGTGCCAGCAGTTTCGCCCATGAGCAGTTCTTC
CDR3aa: CASSFAHEQFF

v_gene: TRBV4-3
d_gene: -
abundance: once
j_gene: TRBJ2-7
CDR3nt: TGCGCCAGCAGCCAAGAAGGGGGGACTTTGAGGGACGAGCAGTACTTC
CDR3aa: CASSQEGGTLRDEQYF

v_gene: TRBV7-6
d_gene: TRBD1
abundance: -
j_gene: TRBJ2-7
CDR3nt: TGTGCCAGCAGCTTAGGGACAGGGGGCCGCTCCTACGAGCAGTACTTC
CDR3aa: CASSLGTGGRSYEQYF

v_gene: TRBV9
d_gene: -
abundance: -
j_gene: TRBJ2-3
CDR3nt: TGTGCCAGCAGTGATGGACGGACCACAGATACGCAGTATTTT
CDR3aa: CASSDGRTTDTQYF

v_gene: TRBV29-1
d_gene: -
abundance: -
j_gene: TRBJ1-2
CDR3nt: TGCAGCGTTGGGCAGGACGATGGCTACACCTTC
CDR3aa: CSVGQDDGYTF

v_gene: TRBV3-1
d_gene: -
abundance: -
j_gene: TRBJ2-1
CDR3nt: TGTGCCAGCAGCCAGTACAGGGAAAATGAGCAGTTCTTC
CDR3aa: CASSQYRENEQFF

v_gene: TRBV25-1
d_gene: -
abundance: -
j_gene: TRBJ2-1
CDR3nt: TGTGCCAGCAGTGAATTGGGCAGGCACAATGAGCAGTTCTTC
CDR3aa: CASSELGRHNEQFF

v_gene: TRBV29-1
d_gene: -
abundance: -
j_gene: TRBJ1-1
CDR3nt: TGCAGCGTTGAGGGCAGGGCTGACACTGAAGCTTTCTTT
CDR3aa: CSVEGRADTEAFF

v_gene: TRBV5-1
d_gene: TRBD1
abundance: -
j_gene: TRBJ1-1
CDR3nt: TGCGCCAGCAGCTTCACAGGGGGCAACACTGAAGCTTTCTTT
CDR3aa: CASSFTGGNTEAFF

v_gene: TRBV4-3
d_gene: -
abundance: -
j_gene: TRBJ1-2
CDR3nt: TGCGCCAGCAGCCAAGGAACCAGGACGACCTATGGCTACACCTTC
CDR3aa: CASSQGTRTTYGYTF

v_gene: TRBV15
d_gene: -
abundance: -
j_gene: TRBJ1-6
CDR3nt: TGTGCCACCAGCCCTCGGACCGTAGCCAGAGATTCACCCCTCCACTTT
CDR3aa: CATSPRTVARDSPLHF

v_gene: TRBV7-9
d_gene: TRBD1
abundance: -
j_gene: TRBJ2-3
CDR3nt: TGTGCCAGCAGCTCCGAACGAACCACAGGACAGGGGGCTAGGACGCAGTATTTT
CDR3aa: CASSSERTTGQGARTQYF

v_gene: TRBV7-9
d_gene: TRBD2
abundance: -
j_gene: TRBJ2-5
CDR3nt: TGTGCCAGCAGCTTATGGGCTAGCGGGAGTATGGAGACCCAGTACTTC
CDR3aa: CASSLWASGSMETQYF

v_gene: TRBV15
d_gene: -
abundance: -
j_gene: TRBJ2-7
CDR3nt: TGTGCCACCAGCAGAGATCTCGGAGGGTTCAACGAGCAGTACTTC
CDR3aa: CATSRDLGGFNEQYF

v_gene: TRBV7-6
d_gene: -
abundance: -
j_gene: TRBJ1-3
CDR3nt: TGTGCCAGCAGCTTAGCAGGGTTTACAGGGAATGGAAACACCATATATTTT
CDR3aa: CASSLAGFTGNGNTIYF

v_gene: TRBV7-9
d_gene: -
abundance: -
j_gene: TRBJ2-7
CDR3nt: TGTGCCAGCAGCCTGGAGAGGGTCGAGCAGTACTTC
CDR3aa: CASSLERVEQYF

v_gene: TRBV28
d_gene: -
abundance: once
j_gene: TRBJ2-7
CDR3nt: TGTGCCAGCAGTCTCAGGGGTCTTTCGTACGAGCAGTACTTC
CDR3aa: CASSLRGLSYEQYF

v_gene: TRBV5-1
d_gene: TRBD2
abundance: -
j_gene: TRBJ2-2
CDR3nt: TGCGCCAGCAGCCCTCCTAGCGGGAACACCGGGGAGCTGTTTTTT
CDR3aa: CASSPPSGNTGELFF

v_gene: TRBV20-1
d_gene: -
abundance: -
j_gene: TRBJ1-4
CDR3nt: TGCAGTGCAAGAGACACCCCAGTACGGGAAAAACTGTTTTTT
CDR3aa: CSARDTPVREKLFF

v_gene: TRBV6-5
d_gene: -
abundance: -
j_gene: TRBJ2-5
CDR3nt: TGTGCCAGCAGACATCTAGGACAGCCAGAGACCCAGTACTTC
CDR3aa: CASRHLGQPETQYF

v_gene: TRBV20-1
d_gene: -
abundance: -
j_gene: TRBJ2-7
CDR3nt: TGCAGTGCTAGAGGCACAGCGTTCTACGAGCAGTACTTC
CDR3aa: CSARGTAFYEQYF

v_gene: TRBV29-1
d_gene: -
abundance: -
j_gene: TRBJ2-7
CDR3nt: TGCAGCGTGGAGGGGGGTACAGGTACTTCATACGAGCAGTACTTC
CDR3aa: CSVEGGTGTSYEQYF

v_gene: TRBV28
d_gene: TRBD1
abundance: -
j_gene: TRBJ1-4
CDR3nt: TGTGCCAGCACCGGACAGGTGGGGGAAAAACTGTTTTTT
CDR3aa: CASTGQVGEKLFF

v_gene: TRBV9
d_gene: -
abundance: -
j_gene: TRBJ1-1
CDR3nt: TGTGCCAGCAGCGGATCCAACACTGAAGCTTTCTTT
CDR3aa: CASSGSNTEAFF

v_gene: TRBV20-1
d_gene: -
abundance: once
j_gene: TRBJ2-7
CDR3nt: TGCAGTGCTAGAGGAGTGAACTCCTACGAGCAGTACTTC
CDR3aa: CSARGVNSYEQYF

v_gene: TRBV13
d_gene: -
abundance: -
j_gene: TRBJ1-6
CDR3nt: TGTGCCAGCAGCCCAGTAGGCAGTTATTCACCCCTCCACTTT
CDR3aa: CASSPVGSYSPLHF

v_gene: TRBV9
d_gene: -
abundance: -
j_gene: TRBJ1-6
CDR3nt: TGTGCCAGCAGCCACACAGGGTACGCTTCACCCCTCCACTTT
CDR3aa: CASSHTGYASPLHF

v_gene: TRBV7-9
d_gene: -
abundance: -
j_gene: TRBJ1-1
CDR3nt: TGTGCCAGCGACTCTCCGGGCAACACTGAAGCTTTCTTT
CDR3aa: CASDSPGNTEAFF

v_gene: TRBV2
d_gene: TRBD2
abundance: -
j_gene: TRBJ2-1
CDR3nt: TGTGCCAGCAGCGGATGGGAGCGGGAGGAGATTTACAATGAGCAGTTCTTC
CDR3aa: CASSGWEREEIYNEQFF

v_gene: TRBV6-5
d_gene: -
abundance: -
j_gene: TRBJ1-1
CDR3nt: TGTGCCAGCAGTTACGGGATAGAAGCTTTCTTT
CDR3aa: CASSYGIEAFF